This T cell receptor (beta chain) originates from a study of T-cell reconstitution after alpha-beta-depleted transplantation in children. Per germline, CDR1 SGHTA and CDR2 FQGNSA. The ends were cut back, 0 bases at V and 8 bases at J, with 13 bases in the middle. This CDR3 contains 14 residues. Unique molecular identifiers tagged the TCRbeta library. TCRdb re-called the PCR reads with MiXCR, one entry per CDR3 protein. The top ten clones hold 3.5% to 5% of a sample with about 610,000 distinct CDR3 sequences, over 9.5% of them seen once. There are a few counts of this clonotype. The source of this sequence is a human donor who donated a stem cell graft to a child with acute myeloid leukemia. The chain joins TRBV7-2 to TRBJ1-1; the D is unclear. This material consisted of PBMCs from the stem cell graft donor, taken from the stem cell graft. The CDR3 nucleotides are TGTGCCAGCAGCTTAGCGTATTTTAGGGCGGAAGCTTTCTTT. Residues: CASSLAYFRAEAFF.